Below are 10 T cell receptor beta chains sequenced from a single sample in a study of blood T cell repertoires in COVID-19. Measured with immunoSEQ multiplex PCR; TCRdb has only the in-frame clones, and not every one. The repertoire holds roughly 220,000 clones, with around 83% as singletons. Material for sequencing was peripheral blood. These receptors were taken from an elderly woman with COVID-19, enrolled during active disease.

The chain couples TRBV6-4 to TRBJ1-2; D not resolved. Trimming shortened V by 2 bases and J by 0 bases, and 19 bases separated the two germline ends. CDR3 length equals 18 residues. Germline V gene lookup returns CDR1 MRHNA and CDR2 SNTAGT. The CDR3 loop reads CASSDGRSGPGTNYGYTF. The CDR3 DNA follows: TGTGCCAGCAGTGACGGGAGGTCAGGCCCTGGGACTAACTATGGCTACACCTTC.

This rearrangement joins TRBV11-2 to TRBJ1-1, with D possibly being TRBD1 (5 bases). The length of the CDR3 is 13 residues. V was pared by 3 bases and J by 7 bases, with 12 bases between. Germline lookup yields CDR1 SGHAT and CDR2 FQNNGV. The CDR3 DNA follows: TGTGCCAGCAGCTTTTGGGGGGAGGGTGAAGCTTTCTTT. As protein: CASSFWGEGEAFF.

The chain joins TRBV6-2 or TRBV6-3 to TRBJ2-7; D is unclear. Looked up from germline, CDR1 is MNHEY and CDR2 is SVGEGT. This CDR3 comprises 13 residues. V lost 2 bases, J lost 3 bases, and 8 bases lay in between. The CDR3 DNA is TGTGCCAGCAGTTACGGGCCGATCTACGAGCAGTACTTC. Protein product: CASSYGPIYEQYF.

This sequence joins TRBV24-1 and TRBJ2-3; D ambiguous. This CDR3 region has 14 residues. Germline CDR1 KGHDR, CDR2 SFDVKD. V lost 3 bases, J lost 0 bases, and 6 bases lay in between. CDR3 DNA sequence: TGTGCCACCAGTGATCCGTCCAGCACAGATACGCAGTATTTT. Protein sequence: CATSDPSSTDTQYF.

The J gene is TRBJ1-1, the V gene TRBV6-5, with a possible D match to TRBD1 (5 bases). Germline assignment: CDR1 MNHEY and CDR2 SVGAGI. The CDR3 extends over 13 amino acids. The V end lost 4 bases, the J end lost 5 bases, and 11 bases lay between the germline ends. In nucleotides, the CDR3 is TGTGCCAGCAGTTCACTCCCAGGGACTGAAGCTTTCTTT. Translation: CASSSLPGTEAFF.

J is TRBJ1-6 and V is TRBV5-4; D not resolved. V lost 1 base to trimming and J lost 13 bases, with 21 bases between them. The CDR3 has 16 amino acids. The germline CDR1 and CDR2 sequences are SGHNT and YYREEE (reference sequence). The chain's CDR3 is CASSLMGGSGPRPLHF. The CDR3 bases are TGTGCCAGCAGCTTGATGGGAGGGTCCGGGCCGAGGCCCCTCCACTTT.

This sequence joins TRBV11-3 and TRBJ2-3; TRBD1 agrees at 10 bases. Per the germline V gene, CDR1 is SGHNT and CDR2 is YENEEA. The CDR3 covers 14 residues. Trimming cost V 5 bases and J 8 bases; bases outside gene matches: 7. The CDR3 coding sequence is TGTGCCAGCAGCGGACAGGGGGGAGGCTTTACGCAGTATTTT. It translates to CASSGQGGGFTQYF.

The chain has TRBV7-3 and TRBJ2-3, with 9 bases matching TRBD2. Trimming cost V 5 bases and J 0 bases; bases outside gene matches: 15. Germline CDR1 and CDR2: SGHTA and FQGTGA. The CDR3 covers 19 residues. The CDR3 DNA reads as TGTGCCAGCAGCCCGACAGCGAGCGGGGGGCCTCCTAGCACAGATACGCAGTATTTT. Its translation: CASSPTASGGPPSTDTQYF.

The chain recombines TRBV19 with TRBJ2-4; 10 bases match TRBD1. There are 18 residues in the CDR3. Germline-derived CDR1 and CDR2 are LNHDA and SQIVND (reference sequence). J gave up 0 bases and V 4 bases, and 9 bases lay outside the gene matches. CDR3 DNA sequence: TGTGCCAGTAGTAGGGACAGGGGAGGGGACCAAGCCAAAAACATTCAGTACTTC. Translating it yields CASSRDRGGDQAKNIQYF. Filled out from reference TRBV19 and TRBJ2-4, the complete variable domain reads DGGITQSPKYLFRKEGQNVTLSCEQNLNHDAMYWYRQDPGQGLRLIYYSQIVNDFQKGDIAEGYSVSREKKESFPLTVTSAQKNPTAFYLCASSRDRGGDQAKNIQYFGAGTRLSVL.

V and J are TRBV4-3 and TRBJ1-4; 10 positions agree with TRBD1. The J segment lost 8 bases and the V segment lost 0 bases, leaving 6 bases of the junction unmatched. From germline, CDR1 is LGHNA and CDR2 YSLEER. CDR3 size: 16 residues. The CDR3: CASSQDWGQGREKLFF. In nucleotides, the CDR3 is TGCGCCAGCAGCCAAGATTGGGGACAGGGGCGCGAAAAACTGTTTTTT.